Given below is one TCR beta chain in context. Its specificity is not known. The V end was cut by 2 bases, the J end by 7 bases, with 9 bases between. This CDR3 has 13 residues. Per the germline V gene, CDR1 is GTSNPN and CDR2 is SVGIG (reference sequence). Using immunoSEQ multiplex PCR, the repertoire was profiled, and TCRdb retains in-frame clones only, with some absent. The top ten clones hold roughly 6% of a sample with 90,000 to 150,000 clones, approximately 88% of them seen once. These data come from a study of cytomegalovirus exposure and HLA in healthy donors. Overall study: The approximately 710 first-cohort repertoires and the roughly 120 validation repertoires shared the same platform, a later analysis reported. Regarding the study as a whole: The study listed roughly 150 cytomegalovirus-associated TCR beta chains. Specificity of a few CMV-associated chains for CMV antigens was verified in vitro.

The specimen sequenced was PBMCs. This clonotype was sampled from a woman between 18 and 29 years old in good health and CMV-seropositive. The rearrangement links TRBV30 to TRBJ1-6, with D perhaps TRBD1 (5 bases). This CDR3 reads CAWSMQGNSPLHF. CDR3 sequence (DNA): TGTGCCTGGAGTATGCAGGGCAATTCACCCCTCCACTTT.